The clone carrying this T cell receptor (beta chain) occurred a few times. The antigen remains unidentified. This sample was taken from a study of beta chain features in type 1 diabetes. Germline CDR1 reads KGHSH; CDR2 reads LQKENI. V was clipped by 0 bases and J by 11 bases, with 11 bases between them. This CDR3 is 13 amino acids long. Overall study findings and caveats: Moderately but significantly shorter TCRB CDR3s were found in Type 1 diabetes patients in all four CD4+ subsets.

Expressed TCRB transcripts were sequenced because the isolated RNA had all been reverse transcribed beforehand. Method: immunoSEQ multiplex PCR; TCRdb's copy keeps in-frame clones and lacks some. This table has 350,000 to 450,000 clones, 11% to 15% appearing once. This TCR came from a man younger than 45 in good health. The chain joins TRBV18 to TRBJ1-5; tentatively, D is TRBD1 (6 bases). Source material: naive CD4+ T cells from blood. The CDR3 loop is CASSPPAGQAQHF. Written as DNA, the CDR3 is TGTGCCAGCTCACCACCGGCGGGACAAGCCCAGCATTTT.